A selection of T cell receptor beta chains follows, all from one sample in a study of blood T cells in healthy people across ages. TCRdb ran MiXCR on the 5' RACE reads and lists one entry per CDR3 protein. The table records roughly 500,000 distinct CDR3 sequences, about 26% of them present only once. Sample: blood. These TCRs come from a woman aged 70-85 years in good health. Each CDR3 is given with its conserved first and last residue. A D gene is named only where the DNA matches it firmly. Rows may omit the clone size; those that give it use once, few, many or a size class.

clone_size,j_call,v_call,d_call,cdr3_nt,cdr3_aa
NA,TRBJ2-5,TRBV20-1,TRBD2,TGCAGTGCTTCCCTAGCGGGGATCGGAGGGACCCAGTACTTC,CSASLAGIGGTQYF
few,TRBJ2-1,TRBV20-1,TRBD2,TGCAGTGCTAGAATCGCGGGGGGGACCTATGAGCAGTTCTTC,CSARIAGGTYEQFF
few,TRBJ1-2,TRBV10-3,NA,TGTGCCATCAGGGGGTCTGACGGAGTTAATAACTATGGCTACACCTTC,CAIRGSDGVNNYGYTF
few,TRBJ2-7,TRBV20-1,NA,TGCAGTGCTAGAGAGCCCAGGAGCTCCTACGAGCAGTACTTC,CSAREPRSSYEQYF
few,TRBJ2-1,TRBV6-5,TRBD1,TGTGCCAGCACCCGCGAAGGGACAGTCAATGAGCAGTTCTTC,CASTREGTVNEQFF
many,TRBJ2-5,TRBV2,TRBD2,TGTGCCTGCGGGACTAACCTCCAAGAGACCCAGTACTTC,CACGTNLQETQYF
NA,TRBJ1-2,TRBV6-2/TRBV6-3,NA,TGTGCCAGCAGACCCTCCGTGGGGAGCTACACCTTC,CASRPSVGSYTF
few,TRBJ2-5,TRBV20-1,NA,TGCAGTGCTATCCCCGCCGGGGGAAGAGAGACCCAGTACTTC,CSAIPAGGRETQYF
NA,TRBJ2-5,TRBV25-1,NA,TGTGCCAGCAGCGAGCCGGGGGGCGCAAAGACCCAGTACTTC,CASSEPGGAKTQYF
NA,TRBJ2-3,TRBV7-9,TRBD1,TGTGCCAGCAGCTACTCACAGGGGCCAGCCACAGATACGCAGTATTTT,CASSYSQGPATDTQYF
many,TRBJ2-7,TRBV7-2,TRBD1,TGTGCCAGCAGCTTAAATGGAGGACAGGGTGGCTACGAGCAGTACTTC,CASSLNGGQGGYEQYF
many,TRBJ1-1,TRBV5-1,NA,TGCGCCAGCAGCCCTGGAACGGGGGGCACTGAAGCTTTCTTT,CASSPGTGGTEAFF